This entry is about one T cell receptor beta chain. The sample originates from a study of shared clonotypes between healthy human individuals. Using immunoSEQ multiplex PCR, the repertoire was profiled, and TCRdb retains in-frame clones only, with some absent. The sample records about 490,000 clones, 75% to 85% being singletons. The ends were cut back, 5 bases at V and 4 bases at J, with 15 bases in the middle. Germline values: CDR1 ENHRY, CDR2 SYGVKD. The CDR3 sequence is 15 residues long. Sequences were obtained from PBMCs. The chain combines TRBV10-3 with TRBJ1-3; weak D call: TRBD1 (6 bases). The source is a woman aged 40 to 50 in good health. Some clones in this sample may be carry-over from other donors' samples. CDR3 DNA: TGTGCCATCAGTTCCTACGGGACACCAGGAAACACCATATATTTT. It yields the protein CAISSYGTPGNTIYF.